This entry features one T cell receptor (beta chain) sequence. Its recognized antigen is unknown. Qualities for individual bases were not recorded, and no much larger clone is one base off. Taken from cysteine to phenylalanine, the CDR3 has 18 residues. This entry keeps only the CDR3 DNA: 54 bases, framed from base 1. V lost 4 bases and J lost 7 bases; the stretch between them is 26 bases long. The germline V gene (reference sequence) supplies CDR1 SGHKS and CDR2 YYEKEE. The data were taken from a study of a mutant IDH1 vaccine in newly diagnosed glioma (dated by TCRdb to the early 2020s). Context from the whole study: Of the roughly 30 treated patients, around 62% were male and approximately 38% were female, and a mean age of approximately 40 years was recorded. Peripheral blood was collected at six visits: V03 (baseline), V05, V07, V10, V12 and V13. Before enrollment, most patients had been given radiochemotherapy with temozolomide as standard therapy, while the rest had received either radiotherapy alone or temozolomide alone. Longitudinal TCRB deep sequencing was performed for roughly 27 treated patients wherever samples were available for exploratory analyses.

The protocol used for the library was the immunoSEQ multiplex PCR assay. Rearranged TCR beta chain sequences were amplified using the hsTCRB Kit according to the manufacturer's protocol. An Illumina MiSeq was used to sequence the TCRB libraries. Regarding the original processing steps: Demultiplexing, trimming and gene mapping were performed with the kit vendor's proprietary platform. As stored in TCRdb, this immuneACCESS dataset retains in-frame rearrangements with V and J assigned. A fraction of the clones does not appear; measured against another copy, unresolved V genes explain less than half of the discrepancy, and the remainder lacks a known reason. The DNA gave D and trimming, while V, J and clone size come from that table. This sample lists about 67,000 clones; around four fifths were detected once. The ten largest clones take up roughly 4.4% of the sample. Study-wide findings and limitations: Changes in the top peripheral T cell clonotypes picked up by TCRB sequencing did not appear to be linked to pseudoprogression. PBMC samples for TCRB deep sequencing were selected based on availability. Immune responses induced by the vaccine were seen in 93.3% of patients across multiple MHC alleles. The authors stated that sample limitations prevented analyses of patient blood samples from being reproduced.

The sample's time point label, in plain terms: baseline, week 1 (first vaccination visit). The sample's treatment or condition label, decoded: pre-vaccination baseline after standard-of-care therapy. All donors had newly diagnosed IDH1-mutant astrocytomas of WHO grade 3 or 4 that showed loss of nuclear ATRX. The samples were drawn from NOA16, a multicentre, single-arm, open-label phase I trial in Germany that tested a mutant IDH1 peptide vaccine in humans for the first time. For immunogenicity testing, the blood drawn at visit V03 was used as the baseline sample. Genomic DNA for TCRB sequencing was extracted from EDTA blood using the DNeasy Blood and Tissue Kit.

The sample was peripheral blood mononuclear cells (PBMCs), taken from a glioma patient treated with radiotherapy, temozolomide or both. The V and J genes are TRBV5-5 and TRBJ2-2, and TRBD1 may be the D gene, going by 6 matching bases. This clonotype was sampled from a woman under 30 with glioma. Some clones in this sample may be carry-over from other donors' samples. CDR3 region: CASSPEIPGHGGNGELFF. The nucleotide sequence is TGTGCCAGCAGCCCTGAAATCCCGGGACACGGAGGTAACGGGGAGCTGTTTTTT.